This TCR beta chain was identified in a study of CD8+CD57+ T cells in acquired aplastic anemia. As for the study in general: Mean yield of DNA from sorted CD4+ and CD8+ cells was roughly 3.1 ug. CD4+ cells from healthy donors averaged approximately 9.8 million reads.

The study profiled TCR beta VDJ and CDR3 using genomic DNA as template. TCRdb independently ran MiXCR on the reads; one entry per CDR3 protein. The table shows fewer than 200,000 distinct CDR3 sequences, with about 60% occurring only once. V lost 5 bases to trimming and J lost 0 bases, with 16 bases between them. Germline CDR1 is MNHEY and CDR2 is SVGEGT. This CDR3 spans 16 amino acids. This clonotype was detected many times. The V and J genes are TRBV6-2 or TRBV6-3 and TRBJ2-5; D call uncertain. The specimen sequenced was sorted CD4+, CD8+, or CD8+CD57+ T cells (not recorded which) from PBMCs. This sequence originates from a human donor in good health. The chain's CDR3 is CASSDTQLHYQETQYF. CDR3 DNA sequence: TGTGCCAGCAGTGACACACAACTCCATTACCAAGAGACCCAGTACTTC.